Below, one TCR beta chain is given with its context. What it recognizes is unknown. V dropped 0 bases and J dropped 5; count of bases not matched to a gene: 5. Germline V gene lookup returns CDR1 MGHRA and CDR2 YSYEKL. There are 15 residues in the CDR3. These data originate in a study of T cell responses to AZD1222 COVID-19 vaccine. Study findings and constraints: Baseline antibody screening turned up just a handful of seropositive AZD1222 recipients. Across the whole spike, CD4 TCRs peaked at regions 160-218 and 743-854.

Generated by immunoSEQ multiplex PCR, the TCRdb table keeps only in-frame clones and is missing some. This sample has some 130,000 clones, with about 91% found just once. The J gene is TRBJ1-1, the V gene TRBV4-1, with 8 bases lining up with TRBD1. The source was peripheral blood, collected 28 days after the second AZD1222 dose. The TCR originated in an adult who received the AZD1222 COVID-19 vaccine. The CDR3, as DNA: TGCGCCAGCAGCCAAGAAGGACAGGGAGGGACTGAAGCTTTCTTT. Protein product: CASSQEGQGGTEAFF.